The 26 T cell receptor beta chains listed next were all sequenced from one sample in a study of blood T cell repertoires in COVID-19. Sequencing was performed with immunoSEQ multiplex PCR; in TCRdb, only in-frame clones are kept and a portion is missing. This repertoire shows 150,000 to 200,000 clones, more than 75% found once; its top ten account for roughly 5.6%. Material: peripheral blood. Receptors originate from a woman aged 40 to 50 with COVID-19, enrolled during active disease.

As DNA, the CDR3 is TGTGCCACCAGTGATTCCTCTACTAGCGGGGGGACTCGGTACTTC. Its translation: CATSDSSTSGGTRYF. The rearrangement uses TRBV24-1 and TRBJ2-5; 12 bases fit TRBD2. The germline V gene has CDR1 KGHDR and CDR2 SFDVKD. This CDR3 comprises 15 residues. The V gene end was trimmed by 2 bases and the J gene end by 13 bases; junction bases not matched to a gene: 10.

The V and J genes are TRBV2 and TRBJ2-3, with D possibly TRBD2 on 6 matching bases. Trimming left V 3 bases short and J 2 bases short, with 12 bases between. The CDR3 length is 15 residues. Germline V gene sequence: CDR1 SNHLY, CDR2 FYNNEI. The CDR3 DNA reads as TGTGCCAGCAGTGAGGAGAGCGGGTTCACAGATACGCAGTATTTT. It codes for CASSEESGFTDTQYF.

The CDR3 DNA reads TGTGCCACCAGTGATCGGCTAGTCGGTGAGCAGTTCTTC. Its translation: CATSDRLVGEQFF. The chain uses TRBV24-1 and TRBJ2-1, with no clear D. Trimming took off 3 bases at V and 9 bases at J, with 11 bases between the two ends. This CDR3 region has 13 residues. CDR1 and CDR2 from the germline V gene are KGHDR and SFDVKD.

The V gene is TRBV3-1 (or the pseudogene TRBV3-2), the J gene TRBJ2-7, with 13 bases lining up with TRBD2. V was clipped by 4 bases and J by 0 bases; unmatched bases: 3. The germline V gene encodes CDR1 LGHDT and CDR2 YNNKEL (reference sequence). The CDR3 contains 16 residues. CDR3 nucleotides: TGTGCCAGCAGCCCCGGGACTAGCGGGGTCTCCTACGAGCAGTACTTC. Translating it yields CASSPGTSGVSYEQYF.

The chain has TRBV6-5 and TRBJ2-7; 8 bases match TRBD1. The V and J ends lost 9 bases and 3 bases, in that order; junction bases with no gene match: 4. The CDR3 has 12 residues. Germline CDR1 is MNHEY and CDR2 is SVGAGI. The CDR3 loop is CASSDRVYEQYF. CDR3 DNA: TGTGCCAGTTCGGACAGGGTCTACGAGCAGTACTTC.

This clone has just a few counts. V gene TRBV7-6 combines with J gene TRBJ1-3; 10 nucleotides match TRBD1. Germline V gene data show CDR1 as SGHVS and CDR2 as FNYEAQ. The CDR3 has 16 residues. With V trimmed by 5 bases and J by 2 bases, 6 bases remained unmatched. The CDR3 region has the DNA TGTGCCAGCAGCCCAGGCGGGACAGGGGCTGGAAACACCATATATTTT. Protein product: CASSPGGTGAGNTIYF. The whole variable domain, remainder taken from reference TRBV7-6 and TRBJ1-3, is GAGVSQSPRYKVTKRGQDVALRCDPISGHVSLYWYRQALGQGPEFLTYFNYEAQQDKSGLPNDRFSAERPEGSISTLTIQRTEQRDSAMYRCASSPGGTGAGNTIYFGEGSWLTVV.

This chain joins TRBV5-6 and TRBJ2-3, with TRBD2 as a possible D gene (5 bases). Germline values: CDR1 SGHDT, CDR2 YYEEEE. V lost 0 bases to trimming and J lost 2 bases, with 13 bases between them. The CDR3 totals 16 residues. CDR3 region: CASSLERAKPTDTQYF. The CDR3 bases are TGTGCCAGCAGCTTGGAGAGGGCAAAACCCACAGATACGCAGTATTTT.

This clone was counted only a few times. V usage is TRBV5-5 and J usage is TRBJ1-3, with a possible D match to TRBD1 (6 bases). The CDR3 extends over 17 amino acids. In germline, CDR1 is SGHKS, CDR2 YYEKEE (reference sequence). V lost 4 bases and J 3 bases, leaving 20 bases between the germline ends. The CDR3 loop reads CASSPVSGTLNGNTIYF. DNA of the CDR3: TGTGCCAGCAGCCCTGTTTCCGGGACACTAAATGGAAACACCATATATTTT.

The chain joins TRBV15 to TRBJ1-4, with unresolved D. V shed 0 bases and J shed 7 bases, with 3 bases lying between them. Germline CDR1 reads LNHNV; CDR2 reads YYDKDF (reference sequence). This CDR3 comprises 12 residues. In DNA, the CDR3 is TGTGCCACCAGCAGAGACAGTGAAAAACTGTTTTTT. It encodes CATSRDSEKLFF. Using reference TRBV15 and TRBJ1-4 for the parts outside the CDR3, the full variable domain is DAMVIQNPRYQVTQFGKPVTLSCSQTLNHNVMYWYQQKSSQAPKLLFHYYDKDFNNEADTPDNFQSRRPNTSFCFLDIRSPGLGDTAMYLCATSRDSEKLFFGSGTQLSVL.

The CDR3 protein is CASSIGGVEKLFF. The CDR3 DNA is TGTGCCAGTAGTATCGGCGGGGTTGAAAAACTGTTTTTT. The chain carries TRBV19 and TRBJ1-4; unclear D gene. Germline CDR1 is LNHDA and CDR2 is SQIVND (reference sequence). Deletions cut 3 bases from V and 7 bases from J, with 9 bases between. The CDR3 runs 13 residues.

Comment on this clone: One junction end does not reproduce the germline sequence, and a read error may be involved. The CDR3 region has the DNA TGTGCCAGCAGAGAAGGACCGGGACAGGGCACTTCACCCCTCCACTTT. Translated, it gives CASREGPGQGTSPLHF. V gene TRBV2 combines with J gene TRBJ1-6; 9 positions match TRBD1. The CDR3 loop spans 16 amino acids. Germline assignment: CDR1 SNHLY and CDR2 FYNNEI.

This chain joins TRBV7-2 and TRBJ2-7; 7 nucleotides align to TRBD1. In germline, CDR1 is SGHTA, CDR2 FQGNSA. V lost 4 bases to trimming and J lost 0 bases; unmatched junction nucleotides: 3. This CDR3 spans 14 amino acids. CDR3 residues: CASSSRGPSYEQYF. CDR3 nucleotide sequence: TGTGCCAGCAGCTCTAGGGGGCCCTCCTACGAGCAGTACTTC.

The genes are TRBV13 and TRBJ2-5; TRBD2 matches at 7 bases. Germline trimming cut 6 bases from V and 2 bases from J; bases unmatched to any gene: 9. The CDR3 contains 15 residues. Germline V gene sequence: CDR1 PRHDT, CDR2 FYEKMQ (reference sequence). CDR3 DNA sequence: TGTGCCAGCAGTCATCGACTAGCCCCACAAGAGACCCAGTACTTC. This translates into CASSHRLAPQETQYF. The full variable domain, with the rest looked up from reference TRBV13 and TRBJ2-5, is AAGVIQSPRHLIKEKRETATLKCYPIPRHDTVYWYQQGPGQDPQFLISFYEKMQSDKGSIPDRFSAQQFSDYHSELNMSSLELGDSALYFCASSHRLAPQETQYFGPGTRLLVL.

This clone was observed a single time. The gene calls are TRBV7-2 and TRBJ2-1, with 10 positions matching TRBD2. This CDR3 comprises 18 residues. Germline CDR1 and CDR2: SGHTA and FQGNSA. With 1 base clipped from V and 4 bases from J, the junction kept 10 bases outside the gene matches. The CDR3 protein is CASSLGLLAGGNYNEQFF. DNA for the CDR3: TGTGCCAGCAGCTTAGGTTTGTTAGCGGGGGGAAATTACAATGAGCAGTTCTTC.

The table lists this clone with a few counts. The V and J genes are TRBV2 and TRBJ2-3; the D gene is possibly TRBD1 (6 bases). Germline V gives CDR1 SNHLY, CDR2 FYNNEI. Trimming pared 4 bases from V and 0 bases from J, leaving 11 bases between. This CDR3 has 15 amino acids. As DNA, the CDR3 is TGTGCCAGCAGTGTGGGGACACACAGCACAGATACGCAGTATTTT. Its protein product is CASSVGTHSTDTQYF.

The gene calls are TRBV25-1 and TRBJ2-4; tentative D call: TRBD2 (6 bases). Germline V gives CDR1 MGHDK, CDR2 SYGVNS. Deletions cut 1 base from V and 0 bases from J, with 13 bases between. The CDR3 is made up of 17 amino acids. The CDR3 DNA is TGTGCCAGCAGTGAATTAGGAGGGAAACTAGCCAAAAACATTCAGTACTTC. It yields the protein CASSELGGKLAKNIQYF.

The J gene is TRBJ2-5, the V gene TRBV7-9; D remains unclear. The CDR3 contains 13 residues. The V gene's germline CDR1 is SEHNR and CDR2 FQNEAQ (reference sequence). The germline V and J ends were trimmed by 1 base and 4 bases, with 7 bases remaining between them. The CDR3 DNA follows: TGTGCCAGCAGCTTAGAACAGATAGAGACCCAGTACTTC. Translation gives CASSLEQIETQYF. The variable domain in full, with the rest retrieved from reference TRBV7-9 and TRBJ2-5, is DTGVSQNPRHKITKRGQNVTFRCDPISEHNRLYWYRQTLGQGPEFLTYFQNEAQLEKSRLLSDRFSAERPKGSFSTLEIQRTEQGDSAMYLCASSLEQIETQYFGPGTRLLVL.

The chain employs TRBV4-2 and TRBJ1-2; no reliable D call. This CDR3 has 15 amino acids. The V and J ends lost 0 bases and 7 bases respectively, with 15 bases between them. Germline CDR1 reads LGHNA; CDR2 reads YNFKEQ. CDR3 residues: CASSQDLSLLAGYTF. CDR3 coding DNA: TGTGCCAGCAGCCAAGATTTATCCCTTCTGGCTGGCTACACCTTC.

CDR3 residues: CASRRGLASTGELFF. CDR3 bases: TGTGCCTCAAGACGGGGACTAGCTAGCACCGGGGAGCTGTTTTTT. The chain links TRBV11-2 to TRBJ2-2, with TRBD2 identical over 9 bases. From germline, CDR1 is SGHAT and CDR2 FQNNGV. V shed 11 bases and J 4 bases; nucleotides not matched to a gene: 11. The CDR3 totals 15 residues.

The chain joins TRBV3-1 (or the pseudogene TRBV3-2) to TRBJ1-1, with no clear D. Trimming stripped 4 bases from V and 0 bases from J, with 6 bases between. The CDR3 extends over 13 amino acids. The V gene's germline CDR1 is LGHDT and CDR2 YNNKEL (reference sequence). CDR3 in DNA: TGTGCCAGCAGCCCTGTCGTGAACACTGAAGCTTTCTTT. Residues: CASSPVVNTEAFF.

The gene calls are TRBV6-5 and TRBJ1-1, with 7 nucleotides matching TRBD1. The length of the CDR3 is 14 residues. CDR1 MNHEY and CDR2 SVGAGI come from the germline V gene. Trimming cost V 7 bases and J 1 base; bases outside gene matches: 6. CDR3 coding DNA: TGTGCCAGCATAAGGACAGGCCGGAACACTGAAGCTTTCTTT. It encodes CASIRTGRNTEAFF.

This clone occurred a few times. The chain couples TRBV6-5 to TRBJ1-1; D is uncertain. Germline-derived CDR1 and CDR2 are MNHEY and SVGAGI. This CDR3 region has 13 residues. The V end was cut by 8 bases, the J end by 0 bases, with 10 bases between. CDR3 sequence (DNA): TGTGCCAGCGAGAGAGGGCTGAACACTGAAGCTTTCTTT. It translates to CASERGLNTEAFF.

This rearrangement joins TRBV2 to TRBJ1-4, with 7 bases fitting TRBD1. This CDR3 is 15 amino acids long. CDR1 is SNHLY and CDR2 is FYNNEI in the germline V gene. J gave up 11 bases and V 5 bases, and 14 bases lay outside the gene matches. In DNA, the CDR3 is TGTGCCAGCAGTCAGGGACAGCCTTTGATGGGTAAACTGTTTTTT. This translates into CASSQGQPLMGKLFF.

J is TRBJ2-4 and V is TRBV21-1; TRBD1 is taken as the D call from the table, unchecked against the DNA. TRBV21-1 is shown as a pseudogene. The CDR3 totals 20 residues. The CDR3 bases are TGTGCCAGCAGCTCCCGCCCCCGACAGGGGGAAATAGCATCCAAAAACATTCAGTACTTC. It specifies CASSSRPRQGEIASKNIQYF.

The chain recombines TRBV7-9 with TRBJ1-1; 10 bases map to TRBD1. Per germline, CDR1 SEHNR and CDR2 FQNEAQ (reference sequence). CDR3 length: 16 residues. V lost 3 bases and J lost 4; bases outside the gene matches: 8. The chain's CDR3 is CASSFGTGAGGTEAFF. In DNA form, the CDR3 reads TGTGCCAGCAGCTTCGGGACAGGGGCTGGAGGCACTGAAGCTTTCTTT.

CDR3 region: CAISNSQPGQGTGELFF. Written as DNA, the CDR3 is TGTGCCATCAGTAACAGTCAACCGGGACAGGGCACCGGGGAGCTGTTTTTT. The V and J genes are TRBV10-3 and TRBJ2-2, with 9 bases fitting TRBD1. With 5 bases clipped from V and 4 bases from J, the junction kept 11 bases outside the gene matches. The CDR3 runs to 17 residues. Germline V gene data show CDR1 as ENHRY and CDR2 as SYGVKD.